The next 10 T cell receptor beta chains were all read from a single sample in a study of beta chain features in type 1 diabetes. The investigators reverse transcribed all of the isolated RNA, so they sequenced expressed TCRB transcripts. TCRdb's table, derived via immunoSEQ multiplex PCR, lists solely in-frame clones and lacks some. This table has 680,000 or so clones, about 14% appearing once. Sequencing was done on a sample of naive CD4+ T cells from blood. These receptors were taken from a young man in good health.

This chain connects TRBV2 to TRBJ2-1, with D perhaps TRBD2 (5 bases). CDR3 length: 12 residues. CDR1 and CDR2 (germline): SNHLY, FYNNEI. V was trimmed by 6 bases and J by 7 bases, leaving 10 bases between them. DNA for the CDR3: TGTGCCAGCAGAAGACTAATAAATGAGCAGTTCTTC. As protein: CASRRLINEQFF. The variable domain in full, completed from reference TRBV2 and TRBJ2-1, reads EPEVTQTPSHQVTQMGQEVILRCVPISNHLYFYWYRQILGQKVEFLVSFYNNEISEKSEIFDDQFSVERPDGSNFTLKIRSTKLEDSAMYFCASRRLINEQFFGPGTRLTVL.

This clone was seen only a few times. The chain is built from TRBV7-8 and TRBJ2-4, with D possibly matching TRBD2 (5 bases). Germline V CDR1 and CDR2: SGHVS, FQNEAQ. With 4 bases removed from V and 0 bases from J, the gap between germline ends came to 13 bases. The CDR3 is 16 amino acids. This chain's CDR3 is CASSSPGRLAKNIQYF. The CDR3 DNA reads TGTGCCAGCAGCTCCCCTGGGAGACTAGCCAAAAACATTCAGTACTTC.

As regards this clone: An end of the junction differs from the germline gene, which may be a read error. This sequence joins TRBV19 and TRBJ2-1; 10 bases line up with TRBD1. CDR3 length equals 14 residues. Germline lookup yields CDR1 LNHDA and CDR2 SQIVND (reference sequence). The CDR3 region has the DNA TGTGCCAGTTCTACGGGACAGGGGTACACTGAGCAGTTCTTC. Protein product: CASSTGQGYTEQFF. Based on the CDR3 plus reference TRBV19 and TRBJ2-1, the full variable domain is DGGITQSPKYLFRKEGQNVTLSCEQNLNHDAMYWYRQDPGQGLRLIYYSQIVNDFQKGDIAEGYSVSREKKESFPLTVTSAQKNPTAFYLCASSTGQGYTEQFFGPGTRLTVL.

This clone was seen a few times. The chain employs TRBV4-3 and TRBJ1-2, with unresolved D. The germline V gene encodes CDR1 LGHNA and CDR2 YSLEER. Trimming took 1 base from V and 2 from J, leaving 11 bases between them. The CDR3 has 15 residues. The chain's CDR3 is CASSQALGVNYGYTF. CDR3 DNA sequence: TGCGCCAGCAGCCAAGCCCTGGGAGTGAACTATGGCTACACCTTC.

CDR3 residues: CASSSGTTGANVLTF. The CDR3 coding sequence is TGTGCCAGCAGCTCCGGGACAACTGGGGCCAACGTCCTGACTTTC. This chain uses TRBV28 with TRBJ2-6; a possible D gene is TRBD1 (6 bases). From germline, CDR1 is MDHEN and CDR2 SYDVKM. With 6 bases removed from V and 2 bases from J, the gap between germline ends came to 11 bases. The CDR3 runs 15 residues.

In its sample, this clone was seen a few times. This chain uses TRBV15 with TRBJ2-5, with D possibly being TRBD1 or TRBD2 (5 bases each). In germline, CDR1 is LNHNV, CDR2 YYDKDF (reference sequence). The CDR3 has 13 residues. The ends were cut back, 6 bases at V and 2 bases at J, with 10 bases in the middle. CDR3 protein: CATRRGPQETQYF. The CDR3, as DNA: TGTGCCACCAGGAGGGGACCTCAAGAGACCCAGTACTTC.

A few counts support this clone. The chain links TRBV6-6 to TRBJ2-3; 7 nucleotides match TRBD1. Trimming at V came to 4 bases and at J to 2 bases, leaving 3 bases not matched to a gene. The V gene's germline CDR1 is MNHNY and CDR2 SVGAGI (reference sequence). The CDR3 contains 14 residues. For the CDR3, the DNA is TGTGCCAGCAGTTCGGGACAGATCACAGATACGCAGTATTTT. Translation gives CASSSGQITDTQYF.

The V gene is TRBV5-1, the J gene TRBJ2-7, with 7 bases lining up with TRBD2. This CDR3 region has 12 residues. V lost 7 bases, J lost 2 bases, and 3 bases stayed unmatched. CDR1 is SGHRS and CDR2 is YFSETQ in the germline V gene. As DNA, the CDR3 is TGCGCCAGCGCGGGGGAACCCTACGAGCAGTACTTC. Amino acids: CASAGEPYEQYF.

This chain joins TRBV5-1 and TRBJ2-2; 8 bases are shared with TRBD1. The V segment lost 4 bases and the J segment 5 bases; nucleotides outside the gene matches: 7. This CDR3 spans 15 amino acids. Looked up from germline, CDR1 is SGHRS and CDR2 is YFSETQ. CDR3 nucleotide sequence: TGCGCCAGCAGCCTCCAGGGGGCGGGAACCGGGGAGCTGTTTTTT. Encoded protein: CASSLQGAGTGELFF.

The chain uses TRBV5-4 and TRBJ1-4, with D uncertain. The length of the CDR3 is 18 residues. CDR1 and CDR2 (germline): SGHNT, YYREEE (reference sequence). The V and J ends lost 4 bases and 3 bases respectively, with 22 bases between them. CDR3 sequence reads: CASSPSRQSPLANEKLFF. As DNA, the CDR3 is TGTGCCAGCAGCCCCTCCCGGCAGTCCCCGTTAGCTAATGAAAAACTGTTTTTT.